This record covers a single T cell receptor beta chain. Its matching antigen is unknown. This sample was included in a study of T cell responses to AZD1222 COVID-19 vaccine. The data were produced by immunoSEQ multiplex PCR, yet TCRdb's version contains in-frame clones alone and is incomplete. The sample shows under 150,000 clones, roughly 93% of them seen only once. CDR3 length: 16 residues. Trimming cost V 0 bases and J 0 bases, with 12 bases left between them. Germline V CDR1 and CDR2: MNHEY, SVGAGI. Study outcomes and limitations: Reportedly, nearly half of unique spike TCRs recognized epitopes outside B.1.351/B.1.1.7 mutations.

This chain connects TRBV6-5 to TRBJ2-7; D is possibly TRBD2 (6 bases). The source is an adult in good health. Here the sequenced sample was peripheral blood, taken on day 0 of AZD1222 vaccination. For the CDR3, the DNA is TGTGCCAGCAGTTACTCGATCCTCGGGGGCTCCTACGAGCAGTACTTC. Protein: CASSYSILGGSYEQYF.